In this sample, the clone carrying this TCR beta chain turned up a few times. What it recognizes is unknown. Indicated treatment: oral pan-JAK inhibitor, 5-10 mg twice daily. Germline CDR1 is SQVTM and CDR2 is ANQGSEA. Trimming took off 1 base at V and 5 bases at J, with 17 bases between the two ends. This CDR3 spans 15 amino acids. The data stem from a study of CD8+ T cells in alopecia areata. Study-level background: Those treated were given oral tofacitinib at 5 to 10 mg twice daily.

Findings and caveats of the study: Persistence during tofacitinib was seen for many expanded lesional clones in scalp and blood. In patients, TCRs were shared less clearly than in mice, and HLA may possibly be involved.

Extracted RNA was reverse transcribed, and the resulting cDNA served as sequencing template. This table comes from immunoSEQ multiplex PCR, and its TCRdb copy is limited to in-frame clones, with some not included. The sample holds nearly 200,000 clones; 58% are singletons and the top ten take roughly 5%. The sequencing used CD4+ T cells sorted from blood, collected at week 24, from a patient treated with tofacitinib. The sequence was collected from a human donor with alopecia areata. This rearrangement joins TRBV29-1 to TRBJ2-5; D call uncertain. CDR3 sequence reads: CSVEVHAAPRETQYF. CDR3 in DNA: TGCAGCGTTGAAGTTCATGCAGCTCCGAGGGAGACCCAGTACTTC. The whole variable domain, remainder taken from reference TRBV29-1 and TRBJ2-5, is SAVISQKPSRDICQRGTSLTIQCQVDSQVTMMFWYRQQPGQSLTLIATANQGSEATYESGFVIDKFPISRPNLTFSTLTVSNMSPEDSSIYLCSVEVHAAPRETQYFGPGTRLLVL.